This T cell receptor (beta chain) is from a study of shared clonotypes between healthy human individuals. Study context: Donor ages ranged 18 to 49 years: a couple of women, a few men.

Study results and caveats: As a rule, naive subsets had a larger estimated richness than memory subsets.

Germline CDR1 reads SGHKS; CDR2 reads YYEKEE (reference sequence). The CDR3 is 14 residues long. V was trimmed by 3 bases and J by 0 bases, leaving 9 bases between them. Sequencing used immunoSEQ multiplex PCR; TCRdb keeps in-frame clones, though not all of them. Of roughly 1 million clones listed, about 74% are singletons. As to this clone: Its cognate antigen is unknown.

Sequencing was carried out using memory CD4+ T cells sorted from blood. As to subset: CD45RA-negative fraction. This clonotype originated in a man aged 18 to 29 in good health. The genes are TRBV5-5 and TRBJ1-1; D is perhaps TRBD1 (5 bases). CDR3 loop: CASSSRTMNTEAFF. CDR3 nucleotides: TGTGCCAGCAGCTCGAGGACAATGAACACTGAAGCTTTCTTT.